The entry below gives a single T cell receptor beta chain sequence along with its context. The target antigen is unknown. The study sequenced TCR beta in blood CD8+ and CD4+ T cells. The data were obtained in a study of CD8 T cells in Susac syndrome. Study results and limitations: The study conceded that relatively few individuals underwent its TCR sequencing and HLA analysis.

Trimming removed 1 base at V and 0 bases at J, with 13 bases between. Germline CDR1 is ENHRY and CDR2 is SYGVKD. The CDR3 runs 17 residues. RNA was extracted with the RNeasy kit, and a quantity of roughly 0.5 to 1 ug was reverse transcribed using random hexamers. Amplification of TCR beta CDR3 by immunoSEQ multiplex PCR spanned 54 Vbeta and 13 Jbeta. TCRdb re-derived calls from the immunoSEQ multiplex PCR reads in MiXCR, one entry per CDR3 protein. This table holds 100,000 or so distinct CDR3 sequences, around 90% found once. The specimen was CD4+ T cells from PBMCs. The chain employs TRBV10-3 and TRBJ2-1; weak D call: TRBD1 (5 bases). The TCR sequence derives from a human donor in good health. The CDR3 sequence: CAISELMTEPSYNEQFF. Here the CDR3 DNA reads TGTGCCATCAGTGAGTTAATGACAGAACCCTCCTACAATGAGCAGTTCTTC.